Each of the 13 T cell receptor beta chains below was sequenced from the same sample in a study of blood T cell repertoires in COVID-19. Assay used: immunoSEQ multiplex PCR; TCRdb lists only in-frame clones, some missing. This sample has tens of thousands of clones, with around 84% found just once. The sample consisted of peripheral blood. All receptors derive from a man in his 60s with COVID-19, enrolled during active disease.

V usage is TRBV6-5 and J usage is TRBJ2-5; D is possibly TRBD1 (6 bases). The length of the CDR3 is 15 residues. The germline V gene has CDR1 MNHEY and CDR2 SVGAGI. V shed 2 bases and J shed 1 base, with 11 bases lying between them. The CDR3 coding sequence is TGTGCCAGCAGTTACGGGGACACCGGCCAAGAGACCCAGTACTTC. It yields the protein CASSYGDTGQETQYF.

The genes are TRBV7-3 and TRBJ2-3; D not certain. Trimming pared 2 bases from V and 1 base from J, leaving 4 bases between. This CDR3 has 13 amino acids. Germline V gene sequence: CDR1 SGHTA, CDR2 FQGTGA. CDR3 nucleotide sequence: TGTGCCAGCAGCTTACATGGCACAGATACGCAGTATTTT. Amino acids: CASSLHGTDTQYF. The entire variable domain, with the rest obtained from reference TRBV7-3 and TRBJ2-3, is as follows: GAGVSQTPSNKVTEKGKYVELRCDPISGHTALYWYRQSLGQGPEFLIYFQGTGAADDSGLPNDRFFAVRPEGSVSTLKIQRTERGDSAVYLCASSLHGTDTQYFGPGTRLTVL.

The rearrangement joins TRBV28 to TRBJ1-5, with D possibly matching TRBD1 (5 bases). The CDR3 totals 13 residues. Germline V gene data show CDR1 as MDHEN and CDR2 as SYDVKM. Trimming cost V 8 bases and J 5 bases, with 13 bases left between them. As DNA, the CDR3 is TGTGCCAGCTTTCAGGGCTCGGATCAGCCCCAGCATTTT. This codes for CASFQGSDQPQHF.

The V gene is TRBV18, the J gene TRBJ2-2; the D is unclear. V was cut by 5 bases and J by 4 bases, with 11 bases left in between. This CDR3 is built from 14 residues. CDR1 is KGHSH, CDR2 LQKENI, per germline. The CDR3 coding sequence is TGTGCCAGCTCATCAATCGACACCACCGGGGAGCTGTTTTTT. This sequence encodes CASSSIDTTGELFF.

V gene TRBV2 combines with J gene TRBJ1-2; D may be TRBD1 (6 bases). Deletions cut 6 bases from V and 7 bases from J, with 9 bases between. The CDR3 runs 11 residues. Per the germline V gene, CDR1 is SNHLY and CDR2 is FYNNEI. The CDR3 reads CASRTGFGYTF. The DNA of the CDR3 is TGTGCCAGCAGAACAGGGTTTGGCTACACCTTC. The whole variable domain, remainder taken from reference TRBV2 and TRBJ1-2, is EPEVTQTPSHQVTQMGQEVILRCVPISNHLYFYWYRQILGQKVEFLVSFYNNEISEKSEIFDDQFSVERPDGSNFTLKIRSTKLEDSAMYFCASRTGFGYTFGSGTRLTVV.

The CDR3 loop reads CASSLLNEKLFF. The CDR3 DNA is TGTGCCAGCAGTTTGTTAAATGAAAAACTGTTTTTT. This chain uses TRBV28 with TRBJ1-4; no clear D gene. The V gene's germline CDR1 is MDHEN and CDR2 SYDVKM. CDR3 length equals 12 residues. The V and J ends lost 3 bases and 5 bases respectively, with 4 bases between them.

This chain uses TRBV6-5 with TRBJ1-5; 7 bases agree with TRBD1. The CDR3 runs to 15 residues. Germline lookup yields CDR1 MNHEY and CDR2 SVGAGI. The V and J ends lost 4 bases and 6 bases, in that order; junction bases with no gene match: 9. In DNA, the CDR3 is TGTGCCAGCAGTTTAACCGGGACAGAGGGTCAGCCCCAGCATTTT. The encoded protein is CASSLTGTEGQPQHF.

The CDR3 bases are TGTGCCTGGAGACTAGCGGGAGGGTTAGGCGGGGAGCTGTTTTTT. It is translated as CAWRLAGGLGGELFF. The chain uses TRBV30 and TRBJ2-2, with 13 bases aligning to TRBD2. From germline, CDR1 is GTSNPN and CDR2 SVGIG (reference sequence). The CDR3 is 15 residues long. V lost 3 bases, J lost 7 bases, and 5 bases stayed unmatched.

The chain employs TRBV15 and TRBJ2-1; D is perhaps TRBD1 (5 bases). The V end was cut by 6 bases, the J end by 0 bases, with 15 bases between. Looked up from germline, CDR1 is LNHNV and CDR2 is YYDKDF (reference sequence). The CDR3 is 16 amino acids. In nucleotides, the CDR3 is TGTGCCACCAGGCCAAGGGGTAGGAGCTCCTACAATGAGCAGTTCTTC. It specifies CATRPRGRSSYNEQFF.

This rearrangement joins TRBV7-9 to TRBJ1-1, with 11 bases aligning to TRBD1. With 6 bases clipped from V and 4 bases from J, the junction kept 10 bases outside the gene matches. The CDR3 is 16 amino acids. CDR1 and CDR2 from the germline V gene are SEHNR and FQNEAQ (reference sequence). The CDR3 sequence: CASRPPLGTGGTEAFF. In DNA form, the CDR3 reads TGTGCCAGCAGACCCCCTTTAGGGACAGGGGGCACTGAAGCTTTCTTT.

The chain joins TRBV18 to TRBJ2-6; 7 positions agree with TRBD2. The CDR3 spans 16 residues. The junction had 10 bases not matched to a gene; V was cut back by 1 base and J by 10 bases. Germline lookup yields CDR1 KGHSH and CDR2 LQKENI. CDR3 DNA: TGTGCCAGCTCACCACAGTCGGGGGGAACCTCTAACGTCCTGACTTTC. This translates into CASSPQSGGTSNVLTF.

The chain is built from TRBV28 and TRBJ1-1; tentative D call: TRBD1 (6 bases). The CDR3 runs 15 residues. Germline lookup yields CDR1 MDHEN and CDR2 SYDVKM. V was cut by 10 bases and J by 1 base, with 19 bases left in between. Here the CDR3 reads CATTGSLFSNTEAFF. The CDR3 bases are TGTGCCACAACAGGGAGCCTATTTTCGAACACTGAAGCTTTCTTT.

This chain joins TRBV3-1 (or the pseudogene TRBV3-2) and TRBJ2-7; D call uncertain. Trimming pared 0 bases from V and 12 bases from J, leaving 18 bases between. Germline V CDR1 and CDR2: LGHDT, YNNKEL (reference sequence). The CDR3 totals 14 residues. As DNA, the CDR3 is TGTGCCAGCAGCCAAGATGGCCGTTCAACGACTGGGTACTTC. It translates to CASSQDGRSTTGYF.